These 6 T cell receptor beta chains share one sample of origin, sequenced in a study of blood T cell repertoires in COVID-19. The method was immunoSEQ multiplex PCR; TCRdb's version includes in-frame clones alone and lacks a portion of them. The sample gives roughly 250,000 clones, 70% to 90% of which show up once; 3.7% is in the top ten. The sequenced material came from peripheral blood. Receptors were obtained from a woman between 40 and 55 years old with acute or convalescent COVID-19.

In its sample, this clone was seen once. The chain combines TRBV3-1 (or the pseudogene TRBV3-2) with TRBJ2-2, with D possibly matching TRBD2 (7 bases). CDR1 is LGHDT, CDR2 YNNKEL, per germline (reference sequence). V gave up 6 bases and J gave up 4 bases, with 18 bases separating them. This CDR3 has 16 residues. Here the CDR3 DNA reads TGTGCCAGCAGAGGCCGAGGGGGGGCCTTCACCGGGGAGCTGTTTTTT. This translates into CASRGRGGAFTGELFF.

The V call is TRBV18, the J call TRBJ1-2; 9 bases are a match to TRBD1. The trim removed 6 bases at V and 7 bases at J, leaving 6 bases unmatched. The CDR3 extends over 13 amino acids. Germline CDR1 reads KGHSH; CDR2 reads LQKENI. CDR3 residues: CASSGDRAGGYTF. The CDR3 region has the DNA TGTGCCAGCTCGGGGGACAGGGCTGGTGGCTACACCTTC.

About this clone itself: Other DNA sequences in this sample translate to the same CDR3. This chain uses TRBV5-1 with TRBJ2-2, with 7 nucleotides matching TRBD1. The CDR3 runs 14 residues. V shed 4 bases, J shed 4 bases, and the junction held 4 bases outside the gene matches. Per the germline V gene, CDR1 is SGHRS and CDR2 is YFSETQ. The chain's CDR3 is CASSPGTVTGELFF. In DNA, the CDR3 is TGCGCCAGCAGCCCCGGGACAGTCACCGGGGAGCTGTTTTTT.

The chain uses TRBV5-1 and TRBJ1-1; no clear D. The CDR3 is made up of 16 amino acids. Germline CDR1 reads SGHRS; CDR2 reads YFSETQ. The V gene lost 0 bases and the J gene lost 0 bases, with 12 bases spanning the gap. The CDR3 region has the DNA TGCGCCAGCAGCTTGGCCAATAGAGTCATGAACACTGAAGCTTTCTTT. Amino acids: CASSLANRVMNTEAFF. The full variable domain, its missing parts supplied by reference TRBV5-1 and TRBJ1-1, is KAGVTQTPRYLIKTRGQQVTLSCSPISGHRSVSWYQQTPGQGLQFLFEYFSETQRNKGNFPGRFSGRQFSNSRSEMNVSTLELGDSALYLCASSLANRVMNTEAFFGQGTRLTVV.

The chain recombines TRBV23-1 with TRBJ2-7, with D perhaps matching TRBD1 (7 bases). TRBV23-1 is annotated as an ORF whose role is uncertain. With 5 bases removed from V and 5 bases from J, the gap between germline ends came to 28 bases. The CDR3 contains 18 residues. The CDR3, as DNA: TGCGCCAGCAGTACCTCGACTACGGTGAGACAGGGAGGTGACGAGCAGTACGTC. Translated: CASSTSTTVRQGGDEQYV.

The chain has TRBV5-4 and TRBJ2-5; 8 bases agree with TRBD1. There are 16 residues in the CDR3. Germline CDR1 SGHNT, CDR2 YYREEE (reference sequence). The trim removed 0 bases at V and 2 bases at J, leaving 6 bases unmatched. CDR3 amino acids: CASSLESGQGQETQYF. The CDR3 DNA reads TGTGCCAGCAGCTTGGAGTCTGGACAGGGTCAAGAGACCCAGTACTTC.